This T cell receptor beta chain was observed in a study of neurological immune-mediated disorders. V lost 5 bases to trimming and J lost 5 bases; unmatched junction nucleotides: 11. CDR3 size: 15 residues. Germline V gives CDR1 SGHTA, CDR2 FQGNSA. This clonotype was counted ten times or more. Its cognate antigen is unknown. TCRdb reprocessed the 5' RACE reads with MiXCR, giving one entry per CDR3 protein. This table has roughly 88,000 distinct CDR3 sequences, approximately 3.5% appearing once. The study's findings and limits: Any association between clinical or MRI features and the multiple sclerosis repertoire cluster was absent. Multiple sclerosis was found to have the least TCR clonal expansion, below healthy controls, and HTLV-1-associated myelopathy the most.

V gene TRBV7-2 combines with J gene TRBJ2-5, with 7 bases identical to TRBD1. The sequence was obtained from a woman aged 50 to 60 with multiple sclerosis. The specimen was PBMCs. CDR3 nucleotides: TGTGCCAGCAGCCAACTGGGGACAGAGTTCGAGACCCAGTACTTC. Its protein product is CASSQLGTEFETQYF.